The sample holds a few counts of the clone carrying this T cell receptor (beta chain). This sample is part of a study of T cells after yellow fever vaccination. General study points: Secondary responses were weaker yet peaked faster, day 5 versus 15. Almost no vaccine-responding clonotypes were detectable in day 0 sorted memory subsets.

MiXCR, applied by TCRdb to the 5' RACE reads, yields one record per CDR3 protein. The sample carries over 20,000 distinct CDR3 sequences, about 5.5% recorded once. The CDR3 covers 14 residues. V lost 3 bases and J 3 bases, leaving 9 bases between the germline ends. Germline V gives CDR1 SGHDT, CDR2 YYEEEE. This specimen was PBMCs, either bulk or a sorted T-cell subset (CD4+, CD8+, memory, or dextramer-sorted; not recorded which), taken 15 days after the yellow fever booster vaccination. The source is a man between 25 and 39 years old who received the YFV17D yellow fever vaccine. The chain joins TRBV5-6 to TRBJ1-4; D gene ambiguous. DNA of the CDR3: TGTGCCAGCAGCTCGGGAGTCGCTAATGAAAAACTGTTTTTT. Its protein is CASSSGVANEKLFF.